These 21 T cell receptor beta chains were all obtained from the same sample, sequenced in a study of Graves' ophthalmopathy and Graves' hyperthyroidism (dated by TCRdb to 2016 to 2019). The instrument was an Illumina HiSeq 2000. TCR beta CDR3 regions were amplified from RNA transcripts for repertoire sequencing. A first-round RT-PCR used HTBI primers with the Qiagen OneStep RT-PCR kit, followed by a second-round multiplex PCR, size selection and purification. TCRdb passed the public sequencing reads through fastp at Q25 and MiXCR, retaining productive beta sequences. Each CDR3 protein appears once, grouped with its most common genes and DNA. Here the sample has 400,000 to 450,000 distinct CDR3 sequences; roughly 21% occur a single time. The top ten clones comprise approximately 3.2% of the sample. The sequencing input was peripheral blood. Every receptor here comes from a woman in her late teens or twenties with stable Graves' hyperthyroidism. Donor details come from another sample of the same person, matched by shared clones.

The sample holds many counts of this clonotype. The chain couples TRBV20-1 to TRBJ2-5, with 12 bases lining up with TRBD2. This CDR3 contains 16 residues. Germline V gives CDR1 DFQATT, CDR2 SNEGSKA (reference sequence). Trimming took 7 bases from V and 5 from J; bases not matched to a gene: 14. The CDR3 loop is CSVVQKTSGSRETQYF. The CDR3 coding sequence is TGCAGTGTCGTTCAGAAGACTAGCGGGAGTAGGGAGACCCAGTACTTC.

This clonotype was recorded many times. The CDR3 protein is CASSLAESVANTGELFF. CDR3 sequence (DNA): TGTGCCAGCAGCTTAGCGGAGAGCGTAGCGAACACCGGGGAGCTGTTTTTT. The chain has TRBV7-8 and TRBJ2-2, with D uncertain. V lost 0 bases, J lost 0 bases, and 11 bases lay in between. Germline V gives CDR1 SGHVS, CDR2 FQNEAQ. CDR3 size: 17 residues.

This clonotype has ten or more counts. This chain connects TRBV28 to TRBJ2-2; D may be TRBD2 (5 bases). The germline CDR1 and CDR2 sequences are MDHEN and SYDVKM. V was shortened by 4 bases and J by 4 bases, with 10 bases between the two germline ends. This CDR3 has 14 amino acids. CDR3 nucleotide sequence: TGTGCCAGCAGTTGGAGGCGCGTCACCGGGGAGCTGTTTTTT. Protein: CASSWRRVTGELFF.

The chain joins TRBV24-1 to TRBJ1-2, with D uncertain. This CDR3 contains 13 residues. Germline CDR1 is KGHDR and CDR2 is SFDVKD. V gave up 4 bases and J gave up 1 base, with 6 bases separating them. CDR3 DNA: TGTGCCACCAGTGAAGCCCATAACTATGGCTACACCTTC. This codes for CATSEAHNYGYTF.

This clonotype came up many times. The rearrangement uses TRBV20-1 and TRBJ2-7; 7 bases align to TRBD1. The CDR3 consists of 14 residues. Trimming took 1 base from V and 2 from J; bases not matched to a gene: 5. Germline V gene data show CDR1 as DFQATT and CDR2 as SNEGSKA (reference sequence). In DNA form, the CDR3 reads TGCAGTGCTAGAGTAACGGACAGGCCCTACGAGCAGTACTTC. This translates into CSARVTDRPYEQYF.

This clonotype has a count of ten or more. J is TRBJ1-5 and V is TRBV24-1, with 9 bases matching TRBD1. The J segment lost 4 bases and the V segment lost 3 bases, leaving 9 bases of the junction unmatched. The CDR3 is 17 amino acids. Germline CDR1 and CDR2: KGHDR and SFDVKD. CDR3 nucleotides: TGTGCCACCAGTGATGCCGGGACAGGGACGGGGAATCAGCCCCAGCATTTT. It encodes CATSDAGTGTGNQPQHF.

This clonotype was detected many times. This chain connects TRBV27 to TRBJ1-2, with 7 bases fitting TRBD1. This CDR3 has 18 amino acids. Losses at the gene ends were 6 bases for V and 5 bases for J; bases not matched to a gene: 21. Germline assignment: CDR1 MNHEY and CDR2 SMNVEV (reference sequence). As DNA, the CDR3 is TGTGCCAGCAGCTCCTTTTCAGGGGGGGGACCACTCTCGTATGGCTACACCTTC. Its protein product is CASSSFSGGGPLSYGYTF.

The chain couples TRBV6-5 to TRBJ1-2; D is possibly TRBD1 (5 bases). This CDR3 region has 15 residues. The V and J ends lost 10 bases and 5 bases respectively, with 23 bases between them. Germline-derived CDR1 and CDR2 are MNHEY and SVGAGI. Here the CDR3 DNA reads TGTGCCACCCAGTTCGCGACAGCCGGCGGGTATGGCTACACCTTC. Translation: CATQFATAGGYGYTF.

This clonotype has a handful of counts. This rearrangement joins TRBV12-3 or TRBV12-4 to TRBJ1-3; D unclear. Trimming removed 6 bases at V and 2 bases at J, with 14 bases between. CDR3 length equals 15 residues. For the CDR3, the DNA is TGTGCCAGCAGCCCCGCGGTCCTGCCTGGAAACACCATATATTTT. Its translation: CASSPAVLPGNTIYF.

Comment on this clonotype: The junction shows a germline mismatch at one end, possibly a read error. V gene TRBV6-1 combines with J gene TRBJ2-2, with a weak D call TRBD1 (5 bases). CDR1 is MNHNS and CDR2 is SASEGT in the germline V gene. The CDR3 sequence is 13 residues long. CDR3 DNA: TGTGCCAGCACTGAAGGGGAAGCCGGGGAGCTGTTTTTT. It encodes CASTEGEAGELFF.

This clonotype has ten or more counts. The rearrangement joins TRBV9 to TRBJ2-7, with D possibly matching TRBD2 (6 bases). With 0 bases removed from V and 2 bases from J, the gap between germline ends came to 9 bases. Germline CDR1 SGDLS, CDR2 YYNGEE. This CDR3 is 14 amino acids long. The CDR3 sequence: CASSVGGGTYEQYF. Written as DNA, the CDR3 is TGTGCCAGCAGCGTAGGAGGAGGGACCTACGAGCAGTACTTC.

This clonotype was picked up many times. V and J are TRBV12-5 and TRBJ2-2; D is perhaps TRBD2 (5 bases). CDR1 is LGHNT and CDR2 is FRNRAP in the germline V gene. The CDR3 is made up of 17 amino acids. Trimming took off 1 base at V and 1 base at J, with 13 bases between the two ends. CDR3 loop: CASGLAPNRENTGELFF. The CDR3 nucleotides read TGTGCTAGTGGTTTGGCCCCAAACCGGGAGAACACCGGGGAGCTGTTTTTT.

Remarks on this clonotype: Because the CDR3 is missing its conserved closing phenylalanine or tryptophan, this is likely a read error. This chain links TRBV18 with TRBJ1-1, with D possibly being TRBD1 (6 bases). The CDR3 extends over 14 amino acids. Deletions cut 2 bases from V and 6 bases from J, with 13 bases between. Germline-derived CDR1 and CDR2 are KGHSH and LQKENI. The CDR3 protein is CASSPEWRGAEAFL. CDR3 sequence (DNA): TGTGCCAGCTCACCAGAGTGGAGGGGGGCTGAAGCTTTCTTG.

This clonotype has at least ten counts. The chain is built from TRBV2 and TRBJ2-5, with 10 bases fitting TRBD2. The CDR3 runs 16 residues. Per the germline V gene, CDR1 is SNHLY and CDR2 is FYNNEI. Trimming at V came to 6 bases and at J to 5 bases, leaving 12 bases not matched to a gene. CDR3 in DNA: TGTGCCAGCAGCTATCTAGCGGGAGATGCCGGGGAGACCCAGTACTTC. Translation gives CASSYLAGDAGETQYF. Together with reference TRBV2 and TRBJ2-5, the CDR3 gives the full variable domain: EPEVTQTPSHQVTQMGQEVILRCVPISNHLYFYWYRQILGQKVEFLVSFYNNEISEKSEIFDDQFSVERPDGSNFTLKIRSTKLEDSAMYFCASSYLAGDAGETQYFGPGTRLLVL.

The table lists this clonotype with many counts. V usage is TRBV7-2 and J usage is TRBJ2-2; 8 nucleotides line up with TRBD1. This CDR3 comprises 15 residues. Germline assignment: CDR1 SGHTA and CDR2 FQGNSA. J gave up 4 bases and V 4 bases, and 5 bases lay outside the gene matches. CDR3 amino acids: CASSSGQGGTGELFF. The CDR3 coding sequence is TGTGCCAGCAGCTCTGGACAGGGCGGCACCGGGGAGCTGTTTTTT.

This clonotype was seen only once. The chain is built from TRBV6-1 and TRBJ1-2, with D possibly being TRBD1 (5 bases). The CDR3 covers 15 residues. V dropped 6 bases and J dropped 8 bases, with 22 bases sitting between them. The germline gives CDR1 MNHNS, CDR2 SASEGT. This chain's CDR3 is CASSDPGRLREGYTF. CDR3 sequence (DNA): TGTGCCAGCAGCGACCCGGGACGGCTGCGAGAGGGCTACACCTTC.

This clonotype was seen repeatedly, ten times or more. V gene TRBV7-2 combines with J gene TRBJ2-7, with TRBD2 identical over 10 bases. The germline V gene encodes CDR1 SGHTA and CDR2 FQGNSA. Germline trimming cut 5 bases from V and 4 bases from J; bases unmatched to any gene: 8. This CDR3 comprises 15 residues. DNA of the CDR3: TGTGCCAGCAGCCCCGTAGGGACTAGCGTATACGAGCAGTACTTC. It codes for CASSPVGTSVYEQYF. Looking up the rest from reference TRBV7-2 and TRBJ2-7 gives the full variable domain: GAGVSQSPSNKVTEKGKDVELRCDPISGHTALYWYRQSLGQGLEFLIYFQGNSAPDKSGLPSDRFSAERTGGSVSTLTIQRTQQEDSAVYLCASSPVGTSVYEQYFGPGTRLTVT.

This clonotype was seen many times. The chain links TRBV19 to TRBJ1-1; D unresolved. The CDR3 contains 12 residues. The V end lost 10 bases, the J end lost 0 bases, and 9 bases lay between the germline ends. Germline V gene data show CDR1 as LNHDA and CDR2 as SQIVND (reference sequence). The CDR3 protein is CATRQLNTEAFF. CDR3 DNA: TGTGCCACGAGACAATTGAACACTGAAGCTTTCTTT.

This clonotype was counted ten times or more. The chain carries TRBV6-5 and TRBJ2-7, with D perhaps TRBD1 or TRBD2 (5 bases each). CDR1 and CDR2 (germline): MNHEY, SVGAGI. The CDR3 extends over 15 amino acids. Trimming left V 4 bases short and J 0 bases short, with 13 bases between. This CDR3 reads CASSFGGYGSYEQYF. DNA for the CDR3: TGTGCCAGCAGTTTTGGGGGATATGGCTCCTACGAGCAGTACTTC.

This clonotype came up many times. This rearrangement joins TRBV7-2 to TRBJ2-4; D perhaps matches TRBD2 (5 bases). The CDR3 spans 14 residues. CDR1 is SGHTA, CDR2 FQGNSA, per germline. V dropped 2 bases and J dropped 14 bases, with 19 bases sitting between them. CDR3 region: CASSLFQDSRAKYF. CDR3 DNA: TGTGCCAGCAGCTTATTTCAGGACTCAAGGGCTAAGTACTTC.

In the case of this clonotype: A much larger clone sits a single nucleotide away, making a read error possible. This chain links TRBV19 with TRBJ2-7; 11 bases match TRBD2. The CDR3 runs 16 residues. Per germline, CDR1 LNHDA and CDR2 SQIVND (reference sequence). The CDR3 region has the DNA TGTACCAGTAGTGCACAACTAGCGGGAGATGATTACGAGCAGTACTTC. This sequence encodes CTSSAQLAGDDYEQYF.